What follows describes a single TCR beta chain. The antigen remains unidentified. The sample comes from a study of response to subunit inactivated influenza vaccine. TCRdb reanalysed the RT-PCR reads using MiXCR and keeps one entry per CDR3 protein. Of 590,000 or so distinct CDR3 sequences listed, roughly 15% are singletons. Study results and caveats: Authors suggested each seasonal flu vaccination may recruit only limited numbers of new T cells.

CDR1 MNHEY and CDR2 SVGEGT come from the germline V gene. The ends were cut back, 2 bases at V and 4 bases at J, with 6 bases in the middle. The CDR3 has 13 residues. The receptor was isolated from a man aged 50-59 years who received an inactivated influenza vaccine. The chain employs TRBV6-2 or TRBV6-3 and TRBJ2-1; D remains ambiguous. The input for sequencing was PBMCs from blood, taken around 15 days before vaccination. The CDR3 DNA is TGTGCCAGCAGTTACACAGATTACAATGAGCAGTTCTTC. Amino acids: CASSYTDYNEQFF.